The clone carrying this TCR beta chain was counted only a few times. As yet, its antigen is unknown. This record comes from a study of post-analysis software for immune sequencing data. Whole-study findings and limits: Patients showed TRBV5-6, TRBV5-1 and TRBV20-1 among 4 or 5 TRBV segments more frequent than in controls.

Unique molecular identifiers were built into the TCR beta cDNA libraries. Yield was roughly 500,000 cDNA molecules from around 0.96 to 9.9 million T cells. TCRdb redid the calling of the PCR reads with MiXCR, one entry per CDR3 protein. The table includes hundreds of thousands of distinct CDR3 sequences, about 27% detected once. The CDR3 spans 16 residues. The trim removed 3 bases at V and 5 bases at J, leaving 14 bases unmatched. Germline V CDR1 and CDR2: SGHRS, YFSETQ. The TCR was taken from a girl between 5 and 17 years old with multiple sclerosis. What was sequenced was blood. The chain combines TRBV5-1 with TRBJ2-7; 7 nucleotides line up with TRBD1. The CDR3 is CASSSDQKGAGNEQYF. The CDR3 region has the DNA TGCGCCAGCAGCTCCGATCAGAAGGGGGCCGGGAACGAGCAGTACTTC. Variable domain in full (rest from reference TRBV5-1 and TRBJ2-7): KAGVTQTPRYLIKTRGQQVTLSCSPISGHRSVSWYQQTPGQGLQFLFEYFSETQRNKGNFPGRFSGRQFSNSRSEMNVSTLELGDSALYLCASSSDQKGAGNEQYFGPGTRLTVT.